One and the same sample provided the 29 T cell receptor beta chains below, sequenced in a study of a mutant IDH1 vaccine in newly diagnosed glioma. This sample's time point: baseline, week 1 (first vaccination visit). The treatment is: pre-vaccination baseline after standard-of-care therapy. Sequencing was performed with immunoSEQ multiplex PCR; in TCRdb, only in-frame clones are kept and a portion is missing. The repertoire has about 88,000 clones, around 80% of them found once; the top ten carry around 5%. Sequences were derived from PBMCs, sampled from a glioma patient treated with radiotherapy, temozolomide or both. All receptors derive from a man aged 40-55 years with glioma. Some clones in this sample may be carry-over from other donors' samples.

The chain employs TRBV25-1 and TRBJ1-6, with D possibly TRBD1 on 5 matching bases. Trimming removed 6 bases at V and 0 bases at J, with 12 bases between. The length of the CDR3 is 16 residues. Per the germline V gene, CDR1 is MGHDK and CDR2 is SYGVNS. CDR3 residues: CASSLGGSSYNSPLHF. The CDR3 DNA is TGTGCCAGCAGCCTCGGGGGGAGCTCCTATAATTCACCCCTCCACTTT. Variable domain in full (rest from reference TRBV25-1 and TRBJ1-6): EADIYQTPRYLVIGTGKKITLECSQTMGHDKMYWYQQDPGMELHLIHYSYGVNSTEKGDLSSESTVSRIRTEHFPLTLESARPSHTSQYLCASSLGGSSYNSPLHFGNGTRLTVT.

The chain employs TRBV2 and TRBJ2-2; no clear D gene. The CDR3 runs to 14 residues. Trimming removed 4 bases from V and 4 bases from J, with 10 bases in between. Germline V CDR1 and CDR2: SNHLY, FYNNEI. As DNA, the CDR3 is TGTGCCAGCAGTGTCCCCGGGTTCACCGGGGAGCTGTTTTTT. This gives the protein CASSVPGFTGELFF.

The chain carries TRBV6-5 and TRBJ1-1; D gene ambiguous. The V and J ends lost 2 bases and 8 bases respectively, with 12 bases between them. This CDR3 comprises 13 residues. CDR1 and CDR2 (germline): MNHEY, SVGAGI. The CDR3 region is CASSYGAAREAFF. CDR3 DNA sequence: TGTGCCAGCAGTTACGGCGCGGCCCGGGAAGCTTTCTTT.

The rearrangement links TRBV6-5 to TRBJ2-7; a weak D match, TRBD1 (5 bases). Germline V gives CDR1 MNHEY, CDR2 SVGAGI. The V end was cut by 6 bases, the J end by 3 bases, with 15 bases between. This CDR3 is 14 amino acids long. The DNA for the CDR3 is TGTGCCAGCAGCAAACAGGACAAGAACTACGAGCAGTACTTC. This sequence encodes CASSKQDKNYEQYF.

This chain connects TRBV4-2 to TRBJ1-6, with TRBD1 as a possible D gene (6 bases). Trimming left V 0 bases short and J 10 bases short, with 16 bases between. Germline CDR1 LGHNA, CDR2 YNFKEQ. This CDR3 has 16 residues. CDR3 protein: CASSQDWADSNSPLHF. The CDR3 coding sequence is TGTGCCAGCAGCCAAGATTGGGCGGACAGCAACTCACCCCTCCACTTT.

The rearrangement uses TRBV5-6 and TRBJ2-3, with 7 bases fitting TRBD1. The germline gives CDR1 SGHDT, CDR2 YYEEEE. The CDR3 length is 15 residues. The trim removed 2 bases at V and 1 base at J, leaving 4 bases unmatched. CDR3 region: CASSFQGVGTDTQYF. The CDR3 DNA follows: TGTGCCAGCAGCTTCCAGGGGGTCGGCACAGATACGCAGTATTTT.

The CDR3 protein is CARPDGGIQYF. The CDR3 nucleotides read TGTGCCCGCCCGGACGGTGGCATTCAGTACTTC. This chain connects TRBV19 to TRBJ2-4; D not certain. Trimming took 11 bases from V and 9 from J, leaving 14 bases between them. The CDR3 extends over 11 amino acids. Germline V gene data show CDR1 as LNHDA and CDR2 as SQIVND (reference sequence).

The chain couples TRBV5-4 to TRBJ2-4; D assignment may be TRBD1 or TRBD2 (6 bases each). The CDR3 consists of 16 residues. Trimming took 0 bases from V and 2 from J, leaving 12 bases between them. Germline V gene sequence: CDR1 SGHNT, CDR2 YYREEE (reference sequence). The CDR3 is CASSLDGGRPKNIQYF. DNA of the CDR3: TGTGCCAGCAGCTTGGATGGGGGGCGGCCCAAAAACATTCAGTACTTC.

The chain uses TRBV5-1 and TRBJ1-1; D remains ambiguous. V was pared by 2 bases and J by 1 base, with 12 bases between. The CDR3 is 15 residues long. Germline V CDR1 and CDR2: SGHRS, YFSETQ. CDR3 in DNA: TGCGCCAGCAGCTTTTCCCAACAGCCGAACACTGAAGCTTTCTTT. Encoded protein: CASSFSQQPNTEAFF. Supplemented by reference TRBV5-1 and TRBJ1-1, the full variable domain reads KAGVTQTPRYLIKTRGQQVTLSCSPISGHRSVSWYQQTPGQGLQFLFEYFSETQRNKGNFPGRFSGRQFSNSRSEMNVSTLELGDSALYLCASSFSQQPNTEAFFGQGTRLTVV.

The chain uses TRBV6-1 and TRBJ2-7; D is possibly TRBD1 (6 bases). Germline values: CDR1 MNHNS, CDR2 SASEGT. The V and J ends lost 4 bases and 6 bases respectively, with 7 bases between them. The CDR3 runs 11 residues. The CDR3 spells CASSGGGEQYF. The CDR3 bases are TGTGCCAGCAGTGGAGGGGGCGAGCAGTACTTC.

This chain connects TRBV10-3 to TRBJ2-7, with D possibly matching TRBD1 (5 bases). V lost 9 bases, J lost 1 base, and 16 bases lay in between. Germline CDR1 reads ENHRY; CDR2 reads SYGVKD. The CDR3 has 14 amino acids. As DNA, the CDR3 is TGTGCCATTAAAAAGCAGGGCCCTTCCTACGAGCAGTACTTC. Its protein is CAIKKQGPSYEQYF.

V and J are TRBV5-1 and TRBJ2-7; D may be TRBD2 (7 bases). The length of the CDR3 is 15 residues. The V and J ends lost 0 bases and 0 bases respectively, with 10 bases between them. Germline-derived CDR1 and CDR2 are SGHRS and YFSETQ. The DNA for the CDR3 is TGCGCCAGCAGCTTGGTGCGGGGGCCCTCCTACGAGCAGTACTTC. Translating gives CASSLVRGPSYEQYF.

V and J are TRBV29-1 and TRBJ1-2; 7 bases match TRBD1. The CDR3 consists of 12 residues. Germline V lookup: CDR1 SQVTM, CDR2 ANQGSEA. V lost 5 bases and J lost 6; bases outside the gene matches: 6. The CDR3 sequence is CSVNSDRHGYTF. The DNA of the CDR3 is TGCAGCGTTAACTCGGACAGGCATGGCTACACCTTC.

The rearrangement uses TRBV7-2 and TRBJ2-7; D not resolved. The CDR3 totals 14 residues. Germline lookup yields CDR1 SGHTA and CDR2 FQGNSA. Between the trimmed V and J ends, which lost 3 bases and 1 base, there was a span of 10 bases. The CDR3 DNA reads TGTGCCAGCAGCTTCTTTGGCCAGTCCTACGAGCAGTACTTC. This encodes CASSFFGQSYEQYF.

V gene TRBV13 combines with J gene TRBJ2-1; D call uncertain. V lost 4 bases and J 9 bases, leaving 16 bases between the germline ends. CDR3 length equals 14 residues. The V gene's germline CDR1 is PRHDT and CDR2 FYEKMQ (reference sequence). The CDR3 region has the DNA TGTGCCAGCAGCTCATTCGGCCCGGCTGGTGAGCAGTTCTTC. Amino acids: CASSSFGPAGEQFF.

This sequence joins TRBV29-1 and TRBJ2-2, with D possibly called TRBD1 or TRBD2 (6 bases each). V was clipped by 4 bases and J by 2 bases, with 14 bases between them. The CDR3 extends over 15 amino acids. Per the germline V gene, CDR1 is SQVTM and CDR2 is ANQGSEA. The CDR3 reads CSVVHPGANTGELFF. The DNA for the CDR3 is TGCAGCGTTGTTCACCCGGGGGCCAACACCGGGGAGCTGTTTTTT.

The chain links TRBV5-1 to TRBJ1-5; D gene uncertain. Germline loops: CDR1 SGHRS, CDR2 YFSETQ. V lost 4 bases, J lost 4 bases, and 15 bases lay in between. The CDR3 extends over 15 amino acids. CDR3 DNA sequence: TGCGCCAGCAGCACTACCGGGTCCCCGAATCAGCCCCAGCATTTT. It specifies CASSTTGSPNQPQHF.

CDR3 DNA sequence: TGTGCCAGCAGCACAGGACAGGGGAGACAGCCCCAGCATTTT. Amino acids: CASSTGQGRQPQHF. V gene TRBV7-9 combines with J gene TRBJ1-5; 9 bases align to TRBD1. The V gene's germline CDR1 is SEHNR and CDR2 FQNEAQ (reference sequence). With 5 bases clipped from V and 7 bases from J, the junction kept 6 bases outside the gene matches. The CDR3 covers 14 residues.

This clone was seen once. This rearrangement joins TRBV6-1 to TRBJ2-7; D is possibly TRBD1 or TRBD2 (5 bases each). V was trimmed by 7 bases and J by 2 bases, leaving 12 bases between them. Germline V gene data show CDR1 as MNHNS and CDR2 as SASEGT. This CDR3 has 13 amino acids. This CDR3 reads CASIGTGPYEQYF. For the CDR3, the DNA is TGTGCCAGCATCGGGACGGGCCCCTACGAGCAGTACTTC.

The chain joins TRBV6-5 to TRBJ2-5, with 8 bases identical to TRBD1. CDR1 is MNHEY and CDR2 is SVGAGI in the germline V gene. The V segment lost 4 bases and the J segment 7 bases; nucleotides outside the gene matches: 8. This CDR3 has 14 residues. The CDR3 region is CASSSGQGLGTQYF. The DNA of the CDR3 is TGTGCCAGCAGTTCAGGACAGGGTCTAGGGACCCAGTACTTC.

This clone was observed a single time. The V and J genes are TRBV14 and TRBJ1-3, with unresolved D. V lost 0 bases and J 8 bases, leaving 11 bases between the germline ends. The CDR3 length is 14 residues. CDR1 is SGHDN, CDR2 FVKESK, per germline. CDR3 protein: CASSQDHNLDTIYF. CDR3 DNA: TGTGCCAGCAGCCAAGATCATAATCTGGACACCATATATTTT.

The CDR3 loop is CASSLEVSYEQYF. CDR3 bases: TGTGCCAGCAGCTTGGAAGTCTCCTACGAGCAGTACTTC. The chain joins TRBV5-4 to TRBJ2-7; D not resolved. Trimming stripped 0 bases from V and 0 bases from J, with 4 bases between. This CDR3 is built from 13 residues. Germline values: CDR1 SGHNT, CDR2 YYREEE (reference sequence).

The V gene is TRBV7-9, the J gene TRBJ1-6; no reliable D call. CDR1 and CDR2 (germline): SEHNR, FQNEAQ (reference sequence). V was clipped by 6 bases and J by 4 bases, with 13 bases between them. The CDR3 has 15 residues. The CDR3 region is CASSPTGNYNSPLHF. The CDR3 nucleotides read TGTGCCAGCAGTCCCACGGGGAATTATAATTCACCCCTCCACTTT.

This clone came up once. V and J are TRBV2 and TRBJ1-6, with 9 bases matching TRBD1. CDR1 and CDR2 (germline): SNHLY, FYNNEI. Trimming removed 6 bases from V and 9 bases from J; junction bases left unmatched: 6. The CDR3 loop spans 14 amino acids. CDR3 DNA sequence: TGTGCCAGCAGAGGACAGGGGCCATTTTCACCCCTCCACTTT. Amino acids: CASRGQGPFSPLHF.

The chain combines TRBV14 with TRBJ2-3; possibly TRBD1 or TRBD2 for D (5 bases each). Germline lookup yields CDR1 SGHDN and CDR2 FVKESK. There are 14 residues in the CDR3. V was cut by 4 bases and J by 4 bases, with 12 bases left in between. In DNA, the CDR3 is TGTGCCAGCAGCCCCACTAGGGGCGCAGATACGCAGTATTTT. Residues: CASSPTRGADTQYF.

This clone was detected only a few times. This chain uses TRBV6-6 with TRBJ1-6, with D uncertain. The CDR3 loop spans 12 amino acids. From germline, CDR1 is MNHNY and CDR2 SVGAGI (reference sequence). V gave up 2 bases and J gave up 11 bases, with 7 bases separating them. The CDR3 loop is CASSYMTTPLHF. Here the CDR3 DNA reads TGTGCCAGCAGTTACATGACCACACCCCTCCACTTT.

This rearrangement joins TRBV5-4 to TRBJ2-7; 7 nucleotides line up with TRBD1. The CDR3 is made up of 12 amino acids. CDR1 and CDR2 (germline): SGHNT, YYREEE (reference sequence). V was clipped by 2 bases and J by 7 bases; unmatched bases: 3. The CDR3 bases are TGTGCCAGCAGCTTAGACAGGGATGAGCAGTACTTC. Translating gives CASSLDRDEQYF.

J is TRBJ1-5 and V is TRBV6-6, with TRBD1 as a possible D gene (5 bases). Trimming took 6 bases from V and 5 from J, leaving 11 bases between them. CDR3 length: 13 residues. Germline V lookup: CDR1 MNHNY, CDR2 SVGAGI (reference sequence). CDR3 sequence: CASSKTAYQPQHF. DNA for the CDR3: TGTGCCAGCAGCAAGACAGCTTATCAGCCCCAGCATTTT.

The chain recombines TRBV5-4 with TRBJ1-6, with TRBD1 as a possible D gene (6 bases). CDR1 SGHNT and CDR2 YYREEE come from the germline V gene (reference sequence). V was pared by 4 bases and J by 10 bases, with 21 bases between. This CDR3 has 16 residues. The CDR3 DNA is TGTGCCAGCAGCCGGTCCGGGACACTCAACCGGTCACCCCTCCACTTT. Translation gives CASSRSGTLNRSPLHF.